One and the same sample provided the 11 T cell receptor beta chains below, sequenced in a study of OX40 agonist ivuxolimab in advanced cancers. Libraries were prepared by immunoSEQ multiplex PCR; TCRdb keeps only in-frame clonotypes and omits some of them. This table holds fewer than 85,000 clones, about 85% found once. Sequences were derived from CD4+ or CD8+ T cells sorted from blood, sampled in a trial of the OX40 agonist ivuxolimab. These receptors were collected from an adult with an advanced solid tumor such as melanoma, head and neck, liver or kidney cancer.

This clone was seen just once. The CDR3 sequence is CASSFRGDNEQFF. The CDR3 DNA reads TGCGCCAGCAGCTTTAGGGGAGACAATGAGCAGTTCTTC. This chain links TRBV5-1 with TRBJ2-1; perhaps D is TRBD1 or TRBD2 (5 bases each). Trimming cost V 2 bases and J 5 bases, with 8 bases left between them. Looked up from germline, CDR1 is SGHRS and CDR2 is YFSETQ. The CDR3 runs 13 residues. The complete variable domain, with remaining parts taken from reference TRBV5-1 and TRBJ2-1, reads KAGVTQTPRYLIKTRGQQVTLSCSPISGHRSVSWYQQTPGQGLQFLFEYFSETQRNKGNFPGRFSGRQFSNSRSEMNVSTLELGDSALYLCASSFRGDNEQFFGPGTRLTVL.

The chain combines TRBV7-8 with TRBJ2-7; 14 positions match TRBD2. Germline V gene sequence: CDR1 SGHVS, CDR2 FQNEAQ. J lost 2 bases, V lost 5 bases, and 11 bases had no gene match. The CDR3 is made up of 18 amino acids. This CDR3 is CASSKGLAGEDRAYEQYF. CDR3 nucleotides: TGTGCCAGCAGCAAGGGACTAGCGGGAGAGGATCGGGCCTACGAGCAGTACTTC. Supplemented by reference TRBV7-8 and TRBJ2-7, the full variable domain reads GAGVSQSPRYKVAKRGQDVALRCDPISGHVSLFWYQQALGQGPEFLTYFQNEAQLDKSGLPSDRFFAERPEGSVSTLKIQRTQQEDSAVYLCASSKGLAGEDRAYEQYFGPGTRLTVT.

CDR3 in DNA: TGTGCCAGCAGCCCAAGACAGGGAACTGGCTACACCTTC. Translated: CASSPRQGTGYTF. This sequence joins TRBV7-9 and TRBJ1-2, with 7 bases lining up with TRBD1. Trimming took 5 bases from V and 7 from J; bases not matched to a gene: 7. The CDR3 loop spans 13 amino acids. The V gene's germline CDR1 is SEHNR and CDR2 FQNEAQ (reference sequence). Drawing the rest from reference TRBV7-9 and TRBJ1-2, the complete variable domain is DTGVSQNPRHKITKRGQNVTFRCDPISEHNRLYWYRQTLGQGPEFLTYFQNEAQLEKSRLLSDRFSAERPKGSFSTLEIQRTEQGDSAMYLCASSPRQGTGYTFGSGTRLTVV.

The chain is built from TRBV2 and TRBJ1-2, with D possibly TRBD1 on 5 matching bases. This CDR3 comprises 14 residues. The germline V and J ends were trimmed by 6 bases and 0 bases, with 11 bases remaining between them. Germline CDR1 SNHLY, CDR2 FYNNEI. In DNA form, the CDR3 reads TGTGCCAGCAGGGAGGACACAGCTAACTATGGCTACACCTTC. It translates to CASREDTANYGYTF.

The rearrangement joins TRBV4-1 to TRBJ2-5; D unresolved. Germline V gives CDR1 MGHRA, CDR2 YSYEKL. V was pared by 1 base and J by 2 bases, with 14 bases between. The CDR3 extends over 16 amino acids. The DNA for the CDR3 is TGCGCCAGCAGCCAAGTAGAGGTAGGCAGACAAGAGACCCAGTACTTC. This sequence encodes CASSQVEVGRQETQYF.

V usage is TRBV7-9 and J usage is TRBJ2-1, with 10 bases fitting TRBD1. The CDR3 runs to 15 residues. The germline V gene has CDR1 SEHNR and CDR2 FQNEAQ (reference sequence). The V gene end was trimmed by 6 bases and the J gene end by 1 base; junction bases not matched to a gene: 3. CDR3 sequence: CASRGTGASYNEQFF. The DNA for the CDR3 is TGTGCCAGCAGAGGGACAGGGGCATCCTACAATGAGCAGTTCTTC. The variable domain in full, with the rest retrieved from reference TRBV7-9 and TRBJ2-1, is DTGVSQNPRHKITKRGQNVTFRCDPISEHNRLYWYRQTLGQGPEFLTYFQNEAQLEKSRLLSDRFSAERPKGSFSTLEIQRTEQGDSAMYLCASRGTGASYNEQFFGPGTRLTVL.

This chain connects TRBV19 to TRBJ1-1; 8 bases are a match to TRBD1. The germline V gene encodes CDR1 LNHDA and CDR2 SQIVND (reference sequence). V dropped 8 bases and J dropped 0; count of bases not matched to a gene: 2. CDR3 length: 13 amino acids. The CDR3 DNA reads as TGTGCCAGTGGGACAGGATTGAACACTGAAGCTTTCTTT. It specifies CASGTGLNTEAFF.

This chain joins TRBV12-5 and TRBJ2-2, with 9 nucleotides matching TRBD1. The CDR3 is made up of 22 amino acids. The V and J ends lost 1 base and 1 base, in that order; junction bases with no gene match: 19. Per the germline V gene, CDR1 is LGHNT and CDR2 is FRNRAP. For the CDR3, the DNA is TGTGCTAGTGGTTTGGCCTTGGTAACGATCAAACCGGGACAGGGGAACACCGGGGAGCTGTTTTTT. Protein sequence: CASGLALVTIKPGQGNTGELFF.

The chain is built from TRBV11-2 and TRBJ2-2; weak D call: TRBD1 (6 bases). Trimming pared 5 bases from V and 2 bases from J, leaving 18 bases between. The germline V gene has CDR1 SGHAT and CDR2 FQNNGV. CDR3 size: 17 residues. The CDR3 region is CASSQEQGEENTGELFF. Written as DNA, the CDR3 is TGTGCCAGCAGCCAAGAACAGGGCGAGGAAAACACCGGGGAGCTGTTTTTT.

This clone was recorded a few times. The genes are TRBV6-6 and TRBJ1-1; no reliable D call. V was cut by 4 bases and J by 5 bases, with 5 bases left in between. Germline V gives CDR1 MNHNY, CDR2 SVGAGI (reference sequence). The CDR3 has 11 amino acids. CDR3 in DNA: TGTGCCAGCAGTTGGGAGACTGAAGCTTTCTTT. This translates into CASSWETEAFF.

V and J are TRBV5-1 and TRBJ2-2, with a weak D call TRBD1 (5 bases). The germline V gene encodes CDR1 SGHRS and CDR2 YFSETQ. The CDR3 is 16 amino acids. The V end was cut by 3 bases, the J end by 6 bases, with 18 bases between. The CDR3 sequence is CASSSRSQGLAGELFF. For the CDR3, the DNA is TGCGCCAGCAGCTCCAGAAGCCAGGGTTTGGCCGGGGAGCTGTTTTTT. The variable domain in full, with the rest retrieved from reference TRBV5-1 and TRBJ2-2, is KAGVTQTPRYLIKTRGQQVTLSCSPISGHRSVSWYQQTPGQGLQFLFEYFSETQRNKGNFPGRFSGRQFSNSRSEMNVSTLELGDSALYLCASSSRSQGLAGELFFGEGSRLTVL.